Listed below are T cell receptor beta chains from one sample, sequenced in a study of beta chain features in type 1 diabetes. Profiling relied on immunoSEQ multiplex PCR, and the TCRdb table lists in-frame clones only, not all of them. This sample has 600,000 to 750,000 clones; roughly 12% occur once, and the top ten carry 0.095% to 0.15%. Input material: naive CD4+ T cells from blood. The receptor source for this set is a young man with type 1 diabetes. Each CDR3 is given with its conserved first and last residue. D genes are given only for firm matches. Size is stated for part of the rows, as once, few or many counts, or as a class when the clone is expanded.

J gene	D gene	V gene	clone size	CDR3 protein	CDR3 DNA
TRBJ1-1	-	TRBV7-9	-	CASSSRSGNTEAFF	TGTGCCAGCAGCTCTAGGTCCGGGAACACTGAAGCTTTCTTT
TRBJ1-5	-	TRBV18	few	CASSPKEGLGPQHF	TGTGCCAGCTCACCTAAGGAGGGCTTGGGGCCCCAGCATTTT
TRBJ1-2	-	TRBV12-5	few	CASGLVRGHYGYTF	TGTGCTAGTGGTTTGGTACGGGGACACTATGGCTACACCTTC
TRBJ1-1	-	TRBV9	-	CASSMGQPLVSTEAFF	TGTGCCAGCAGCATGGGACAACCCCTCGTCTCGACTGAAGCTTTCTTT
TRBJ2-7	-	TRBV28	-	CASSLDAGPRQYF	TGTGCCAGCAGTTTAGACGCAGGCCCCAGGCAGTACTTC
TRBJ2-7	-	TRBV7-3	-	CASLREQYF	TGTGCCAGCTTGCGCGAGCAGTACTTC
TRBJ2-5	-	TRBV11-3	few	CASSTGGPLSEETQYF	TGTGCCAGCAGCACAGGAGGGCCCCTTTCAGAAGAGACCCAGTACTTC
TRBJ2-5	-	TRBV5-1	few	CASSSGGGRETQYF	TGCGCCAGCAGCTCCGGTGGGGGGCGCGAGACCCAGTACTTC
TRBJ2-1	TRBD1	TRBV5-1	-	CASSLITGEPGEQFF	TGCGCCAGCAGCTTGATAACAGGGGAACCGGGTGAGCAGTTCTTC
TRBJ2-2	-	TRBV25-1	few	CASRPQGNTGELFF	TGTGCCAGCCGGCCCCAGGGGAATACCGGGGAGCTGTTTTTT
TRBJ1-1	-	TRBV6-1	few	CASSEQVNTEAFF	TGTGCCAGCAGTGAACAAGTGAACACTGAAGCTTTCTTT
TRBJ2-7	-	TRBV7-9	-	CASSLALTGTDEQYF	TGTGCCAGCAGCTTAGCGCTTACGGGGACGGACGAGCAGTACTTC
TRBJ1-4	-	TRBV29-1	-	CSVSGVGGEKLFF	TGCAGCGTTTCAGGGGTCGGGGGTGAAAAACTGTTTTTT
TRBJ1-2	TRBD1	TRBV28	-	CASSLGTGGIQGYTF	TGTGCCAGCAGTTTAGGGACAGGGGGCATTCAGGGCTACACCTTC
TRBJ2-1	TRBD2	TRBV7-9	few	CASSLPTSGGADNEQFF	TGTGCCAGCAGCTTACCGACTAGCGGGGGGGCCGACAATGAGCAGTTCTTC
TRBJ1-1	-	TRBV7-6	-	CASSTQTGRVAFF	TGTGCCAGCAGCACCCAAACGGGAAGGGTTGCTTTCTTT
TRBJ1-1	TRBD1	TRBV29-1	few	CSVGSGQGRTEAFF	TGCAGCGTTGGCTCTGGACAGGGAAGAACTGAAGCTTTCTTT
TRBJ1-6	TRBD1	TRBV4-3	-	CASSPGQDNSPLHF	TGCGCCAGCAGCCCGGGACAGGACAATTCACCCCTCCACTTT
TRBJ2-3	TRBD1	TRBV5-6	few	CATGDRAADTQYF	TGTGCCACGGGGGACAGGGCTGCAGATACGCAGTATTTT
TRBJ1-5	-	TRBV5-4	-	CAPTPGQPQHF	TGTGCCCCAACACCCGGTCAGCCCCAGCATTTT
TRBJ2-2	TRBD1	TRBV28	many	CATKGADHNTGELFF	TGTGCCACCAAGGGGGCAGACCATAACACCGGGGAGCTGTTTTTT
TRBJ2-7	-	TRBV7-7	few	CASSSDGYEQYF	TGTGCTAGCAGCTCAGACGGCTACGAGCAGTACTTC
TRBJ2-3	-	TRBV7-8	few	CASSFIAVSSTDTQYF	TGTGCCAGCAGCTTCATAGCGGTTTCGAGCACAGATACGCAGTATTTT
TRBJ2-3	-	TRBV6-1	few	CAISEAVSTDTQYF	TGTGCCATCAGTGAGGCTGTGAGCACAGATACGCAGTATTTT
TRBJ1-2	-	TRBV27	-	CASSLKGIGYTF	TGTGCCAGCAGTTTAAAAGGAATCGGCTACACCTTC